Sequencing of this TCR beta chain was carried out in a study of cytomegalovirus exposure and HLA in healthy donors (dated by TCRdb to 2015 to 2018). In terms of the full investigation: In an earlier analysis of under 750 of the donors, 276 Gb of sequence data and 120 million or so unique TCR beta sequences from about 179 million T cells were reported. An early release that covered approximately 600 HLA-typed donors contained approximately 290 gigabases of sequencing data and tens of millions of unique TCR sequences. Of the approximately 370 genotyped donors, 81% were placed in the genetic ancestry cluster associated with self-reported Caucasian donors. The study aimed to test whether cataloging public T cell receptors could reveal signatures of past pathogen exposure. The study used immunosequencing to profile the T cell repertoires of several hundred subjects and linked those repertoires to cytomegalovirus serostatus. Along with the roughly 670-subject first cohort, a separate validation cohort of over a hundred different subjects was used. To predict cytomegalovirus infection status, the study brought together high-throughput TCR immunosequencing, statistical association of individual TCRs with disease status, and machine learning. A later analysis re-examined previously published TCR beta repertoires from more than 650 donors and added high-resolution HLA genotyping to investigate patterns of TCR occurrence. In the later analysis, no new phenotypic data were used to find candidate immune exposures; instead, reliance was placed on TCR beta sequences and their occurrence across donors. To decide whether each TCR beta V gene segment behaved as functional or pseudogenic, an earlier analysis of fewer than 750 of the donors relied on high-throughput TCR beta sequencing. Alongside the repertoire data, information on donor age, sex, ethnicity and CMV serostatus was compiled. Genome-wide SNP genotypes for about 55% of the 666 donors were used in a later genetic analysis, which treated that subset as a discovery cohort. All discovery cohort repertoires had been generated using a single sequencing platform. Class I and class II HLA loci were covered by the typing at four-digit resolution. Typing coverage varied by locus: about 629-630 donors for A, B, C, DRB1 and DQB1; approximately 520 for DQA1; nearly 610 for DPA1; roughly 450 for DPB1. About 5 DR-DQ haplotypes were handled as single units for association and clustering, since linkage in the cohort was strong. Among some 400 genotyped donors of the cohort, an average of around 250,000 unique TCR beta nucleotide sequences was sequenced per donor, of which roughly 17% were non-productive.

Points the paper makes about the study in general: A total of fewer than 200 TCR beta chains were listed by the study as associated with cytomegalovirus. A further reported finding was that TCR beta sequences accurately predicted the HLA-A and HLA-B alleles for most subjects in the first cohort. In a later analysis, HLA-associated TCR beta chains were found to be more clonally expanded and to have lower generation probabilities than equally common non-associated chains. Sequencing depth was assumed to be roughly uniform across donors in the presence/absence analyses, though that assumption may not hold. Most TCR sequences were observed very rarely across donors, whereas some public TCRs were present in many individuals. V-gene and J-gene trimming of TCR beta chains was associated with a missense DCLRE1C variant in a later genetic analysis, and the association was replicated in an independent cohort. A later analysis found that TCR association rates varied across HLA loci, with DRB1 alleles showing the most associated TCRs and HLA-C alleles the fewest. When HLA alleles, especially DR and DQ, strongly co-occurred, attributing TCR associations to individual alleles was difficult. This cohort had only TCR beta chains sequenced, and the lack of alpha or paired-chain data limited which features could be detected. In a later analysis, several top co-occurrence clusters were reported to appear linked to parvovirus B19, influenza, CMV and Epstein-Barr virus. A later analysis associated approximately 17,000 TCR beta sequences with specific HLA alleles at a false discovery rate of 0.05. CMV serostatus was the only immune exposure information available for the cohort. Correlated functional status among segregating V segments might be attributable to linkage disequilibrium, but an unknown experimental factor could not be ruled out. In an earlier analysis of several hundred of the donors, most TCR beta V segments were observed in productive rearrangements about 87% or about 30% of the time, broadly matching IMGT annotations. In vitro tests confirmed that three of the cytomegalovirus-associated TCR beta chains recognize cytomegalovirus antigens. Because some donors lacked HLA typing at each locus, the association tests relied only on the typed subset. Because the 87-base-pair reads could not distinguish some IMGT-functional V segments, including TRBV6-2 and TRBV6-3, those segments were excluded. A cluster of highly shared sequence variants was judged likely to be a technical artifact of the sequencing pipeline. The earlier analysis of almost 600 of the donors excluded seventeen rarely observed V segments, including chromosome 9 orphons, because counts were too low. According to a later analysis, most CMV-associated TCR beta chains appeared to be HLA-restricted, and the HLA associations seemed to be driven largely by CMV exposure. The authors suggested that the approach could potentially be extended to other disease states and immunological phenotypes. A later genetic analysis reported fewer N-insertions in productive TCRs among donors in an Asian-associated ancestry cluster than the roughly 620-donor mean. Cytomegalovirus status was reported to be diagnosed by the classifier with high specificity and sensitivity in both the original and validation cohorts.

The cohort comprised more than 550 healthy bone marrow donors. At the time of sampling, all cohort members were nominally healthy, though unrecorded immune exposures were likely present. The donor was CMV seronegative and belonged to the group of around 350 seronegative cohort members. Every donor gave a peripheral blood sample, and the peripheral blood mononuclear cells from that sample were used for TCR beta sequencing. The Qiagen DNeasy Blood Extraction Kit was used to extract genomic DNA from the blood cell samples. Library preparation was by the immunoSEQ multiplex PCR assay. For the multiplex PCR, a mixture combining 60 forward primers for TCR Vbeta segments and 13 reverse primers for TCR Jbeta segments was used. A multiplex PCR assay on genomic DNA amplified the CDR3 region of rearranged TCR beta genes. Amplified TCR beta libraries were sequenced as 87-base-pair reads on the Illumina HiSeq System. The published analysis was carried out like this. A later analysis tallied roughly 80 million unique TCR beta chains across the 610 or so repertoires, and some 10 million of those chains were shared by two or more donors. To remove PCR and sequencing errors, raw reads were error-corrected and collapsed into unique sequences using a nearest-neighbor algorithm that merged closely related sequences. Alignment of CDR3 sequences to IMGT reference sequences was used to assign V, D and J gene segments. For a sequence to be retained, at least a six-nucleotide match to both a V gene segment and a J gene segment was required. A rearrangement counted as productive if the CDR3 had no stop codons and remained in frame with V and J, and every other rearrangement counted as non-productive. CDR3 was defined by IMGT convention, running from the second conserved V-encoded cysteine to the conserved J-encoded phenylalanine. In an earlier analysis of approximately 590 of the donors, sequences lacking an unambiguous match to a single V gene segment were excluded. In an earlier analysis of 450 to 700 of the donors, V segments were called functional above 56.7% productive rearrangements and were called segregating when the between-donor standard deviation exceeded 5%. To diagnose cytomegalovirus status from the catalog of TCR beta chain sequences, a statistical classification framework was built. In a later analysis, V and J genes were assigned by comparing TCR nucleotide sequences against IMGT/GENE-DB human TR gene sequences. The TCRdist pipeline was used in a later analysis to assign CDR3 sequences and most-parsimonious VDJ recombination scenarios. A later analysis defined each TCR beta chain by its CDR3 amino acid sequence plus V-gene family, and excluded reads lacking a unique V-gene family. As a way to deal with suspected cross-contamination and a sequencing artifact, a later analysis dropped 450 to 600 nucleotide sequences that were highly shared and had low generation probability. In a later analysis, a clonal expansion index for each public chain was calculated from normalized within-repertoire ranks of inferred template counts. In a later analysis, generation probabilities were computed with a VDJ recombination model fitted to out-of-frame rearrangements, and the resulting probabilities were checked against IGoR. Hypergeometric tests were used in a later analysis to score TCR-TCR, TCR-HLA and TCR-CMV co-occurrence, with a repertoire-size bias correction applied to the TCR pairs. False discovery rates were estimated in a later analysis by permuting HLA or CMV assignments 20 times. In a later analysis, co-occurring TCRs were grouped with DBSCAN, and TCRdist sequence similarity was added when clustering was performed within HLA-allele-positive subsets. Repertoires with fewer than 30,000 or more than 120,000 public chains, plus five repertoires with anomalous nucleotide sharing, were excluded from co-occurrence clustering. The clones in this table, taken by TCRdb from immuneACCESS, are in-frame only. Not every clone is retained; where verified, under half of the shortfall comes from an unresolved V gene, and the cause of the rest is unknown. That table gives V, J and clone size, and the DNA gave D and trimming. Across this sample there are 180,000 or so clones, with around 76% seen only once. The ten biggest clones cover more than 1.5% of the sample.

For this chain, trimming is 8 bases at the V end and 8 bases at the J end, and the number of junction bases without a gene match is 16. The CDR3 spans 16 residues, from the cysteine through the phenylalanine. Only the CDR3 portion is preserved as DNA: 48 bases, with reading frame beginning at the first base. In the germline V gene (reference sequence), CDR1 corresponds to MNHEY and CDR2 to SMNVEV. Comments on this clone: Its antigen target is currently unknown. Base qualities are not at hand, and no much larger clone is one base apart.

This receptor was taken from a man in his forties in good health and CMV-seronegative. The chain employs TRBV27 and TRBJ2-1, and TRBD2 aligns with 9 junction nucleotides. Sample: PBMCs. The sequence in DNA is TGTGCCAGCTCATTCAGGACGGGCGGGAGGGGGGATGAGCAGTTCTTC. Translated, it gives CASSFRTGGRGDEQFF.